This is a list of T cell receptor beta chains from one sample in a study of T cell repertoires in cytomegalovirus infection. In TCRdb, the reads were re-called with MiXCR into one record per CDR3 protein. The sample consists of 340,000 or so distinct CDR3 sequences, approximately 25% of them appearing once. The antigens these receptors bind are not known. Specimen: cultured PBMCs, collected from culture after CMV antigen stimulation. The receptor set was obtained from a human donor in good health (CMV status not recorded). Some clones in this sample may be carry-over from other donors' samples. The CDR3 runs from the conserved cysteine through the conserved F or W. D genes are given only for firm matches. Clone size appears in some rows only: once, few, many, or a class for an expanded clone.

d_call: TRBD2; j_call: TRBJ2-5; clone_size: many; v_call: TRBV7-2; cdr3_nt: TGTGCCAGCAGCTTCAGCGGGGGGCTCGGCGGGCTATCTGCCCAGTACTTC; cdr3_aa: CASSFSGGLGGLSAQYF
d_call: .; j_call: TRBJ1-4; clone_size: .; v_call: TRBV7-9; cdr3_nt: TGTGCCAGCAGCCTTACGAGCGAAAAACTGTTTTTT; cdr3_aa: CASSLTSEKLFF
d_call: TRBD1; j_call: TRBJ2-3; clone_size: .; v_call: TRBV6-2/TRBV6-3; cdr3_nt: TGTGCCAGCAGTTACCCTGCTGAGACAGGGGGCCCAGATACGCAGTATTTT; cdr3_aa: CASSYPAETGGPDTQYF
d_call: .; j_call: TRBJ1-2; clone_size: .; v_call: TRBV20-1; cdr3_nt: TGCAGTGCTAGAGATTCAGGGGCGGGACGTTATGGCTACACCTTC; cdr3_aa: CSARDSGAGRYGYTF
d_call: .; j_call: TRBJ1-1; clone_size: few; v_call: TRBV7-2; cdr3_nt: TGTGCCAGCAGCCATGGTTGGGGGGCCACTGCGAACACTGAAGCTTTCTTT; cdr3_aa: CASSHGWGATANTEAFF
d_call: .; j_call: TRBJ2-1; clone_size: .; v_call: TRBV29-1; cdr3_nt: TGCAGCGTGGACGAACCCGGGAATGAGCAGTTCTTC; cdr3_aa: CSVDEPGNEQFF
d_call: TRBD2; j_call: TRBJ2-1; clone_size: .; v_call: TRBV5-1; cdr3_nt: TGCGCCAGCAGCTTGGCCGCGACTAGCGGTACCTACAATGAGCAGTTCTTC; cdr3_aa: CASSLAATSGTYNEQFF
d_call: TRBD2; j_call: TRBJ2-5; clone_size: once; v_call: TRBV18; cdr3_nt: TGTGCCAGCTCAGAAAACGCGGGGGGACAAGAGACCCAGTACTTC; cdr3_aa: CASSENAGGQETQYF
d_call: TRBD2; j_call: TRBJ2-1; clone_size: .; v_call: TRBV6-8; cdr3_nt: TGTGCCAGCAGCGACAGGACTAGCGGTCAAAATGAGCAGTTCTTC; cdr3_aa: CASSDRTSGQNEQFF
d_call: .; j_call: TRBJ1-4; clone_size: .; v_call: TRBV6-2/TRBV6-3; cdr3_nt: TGTGCCAGCAGTCTGCCGGGACCGGAAAATGAAAAACTGTTTTTT; cdr3_aa: CASSLPGPENEKLFF
d_call: .; j_call: TRBJ2-4; clone_size: .; v_call: TRBV6-5; cdr3_nt: TGTGCCAGCAGTCTAGACAGGACCAGGCAGAACATTCAGTACTTC; cdr3_aa: CASSLDRTRQNIQYF
d_call: .; j_call: TRBJ2-7; clone_size: few; v_call: TRBV19; cdr3_nt: TGTGCCACCTCTCGGACCGGCGGCTCCTACGAGCAGTACTTC; cdr3_aa: CATSRTGGSYEQYF
d_call: .; j_call: TRBJ1-4; clone_size: many; v_call: TRBV7-8; cdr3_nt: TGTGCCAGCAGCTTATTATCGAGGGGAGGCGAAAAACTGTTTTTT; cdr3_aa: CASSLLSRGGEKLFF
d_call: TRBD1; j_call: TRBJ2-5; clone_size: .; v_call: TRBV15; cdr3_nt: TGTGCCACCAGCAGGGACAGGGCGGAGGTGGGAGAGACCCAGTACTTC; cdr3_aa: CATSRDRAEVGETQYF
d_call: .; j_call: TRBJ2-1; clone_size: .; v_call: TRBV5-1; cdr3_nt: TGCGCCAGCAGCTTGGTAGGGGAGAGCTCCTACAATGAGCAGTTCTTC; cdr3_aa: CASSLVGESSYNEQFF
d_call: .; j_call: TRBJ2-5; clone_size: .; v_call: TRBV27; cdr3_nt: TGTGCCAGCACCCCGGCAGGGCAAGAGACCCAGTACTTC; cdr3_aa: CASTPAGQETQYF
d_call: .; j_call: TRBJ2-2; clone_size: .; v_call: TRBV7-8; cdr3_nt: TGTGCCAGCAGCCCCACCGGACTCCTGAACACCGGGGAGCTGTTTTTT; cdr3_aa: CASSPTGLLNTGELFF
d_call: TRBD2; j_call: TRBJ2-1; clone_size: .; v_call: TRBV24-1; cdr3_nt: TGTGCCACCAGTGATTTGGCTAGCGGCTCCTACAATGAGCAGTTCTTC; cdr3_aa: CATSDLASGSYNEQFF
d_call: .; j_call: TRBJ1-3; clone_size: few; v_call: TRBV7-8; cdr3_nt: TGTGCCAGCAGCTTGCGACGGACCATCTCTGGAAACACCATATATTTT; cdr3_aa: CASSLRRTISGNTIYF
d_call: .; j_call: TRBJ2-1; clone_size: many; v_call: TRBV7-2; cdr3_nt: TGTGCCAGCAGCTTAGTTAGGAGCTCCTACAATGAGCAGTTCTTC; cdr3_aa: CASSLVRSSYNEQFF
d_call: TRBD1; j_call: TRBJ1-5; clone_size: few; v_call: TRBV28; cdr3_nt: TGTGCCAGCAGTTCCGGGACAGTAAATCAGCCCCAGCATTTT; cdr3_aa: CASSSGTVNQPQHF
d_call: .; j_call: TRBJ1-2; clone_size: many; v_call: TRBV7-2; cdr3_nt: TGTGCCAGCAGCTTAGAAGGGTCGCAGGGAAGCTATGGCTACACCTTC; cdr3_aa: CASSLEGSQGSYGYTF
d_call: .; j_call: TRBJ1-4; clone_size: few; v_call: TRBV6-1; cdr3_nt: TGTGCCAGCAGCCGCCGGGACCGACGTAATGAAAAACTGTTTTTT; cdr3_aa: CASSRRDRRNEKLFF
d_call: TRBD2; j_call: TRBJ2-3; clone_size: few; v_call: TRBV12-3/TRBV12-4; cdr3_nt: TGTGCCAGCAGTAGGACTAGCGGGAGTTCAGATACGCAGTATTTT; cdr3_aa: CASSRTSGSSDTQYF
d_call: TRBD1; j_call: TRBJ1-1; clone_size: few; v_call: TRBV11-3; cdr3_nt: TGTGCCAGCAGCTTAATCGGACAGGATGAAGCTTTCTTT; cdr3_aa: CASSLIGQDEAFF
d_call: TRBD1; j_call: TRBJ1-1; clone_size: few; v_call: TRBV19; cdr3_nt: TGTGCCAGTAGTGAAATCGACAGGGGGTACACTGAAGCTTTCTTT; cdr3_aa: CASSEIDRGYTEAFF
d_call: .; j_call: TRBJ1-3; clone_size: once; v_call: TRBV5-1; cdr3_nt: TGCGCCAGCAGCTTACAACAGCCTAGCTCTGGAAACACCATATATTTT; cdr3_aa: CASSLQQPSSGNTIYF
d_call: .; j_call: TRBJ2-5; clone_size: .; v_call: TRBV12-3/TRBV12-4; cdr3_nt: TGTGCCAGCAGTCCCAGGACTACCCCAGAGACCCAGTACTTC; cdr3_aa: CASSPRTTPETQYF
d_call: TRBD2; j_call: TRBJ2-1; clone_size: few; v_call: TRBV19; cdr3_nt: TGTGCCAGTAGGCCTAGCGGGGGATACAATGAGCAGTTCTTC; cdr3_aa: CASRPSGGYNEQFF
d_call: TRBD2; j_call: TRBJ2-1; clone_size: few; v_call: TRBV7-9; cdr3_nt: TGTGCCAGCAGCTTAGACCTAGCGGGAGGTGAGCAGTTCTTC; cdr3_aa: CASSLDLAGGEQFF
d_call: .; j_call: TRBJ2-7; clone_size: .; v_call: TRBV6-1; cdr3_nt: TGTGCCAGCAGTGAAGAGAACTGGGGGGCCTACGAGCAGTACTTC; cdr3_aa: CASSEENWGAYEQYF
d_call: .; j_call: TRBJ2-3; clone_size: few; v_call: TRBV12-3/TRBV12-4; cdr3_nt: TGTGCCAGCACCACCCGACGGAGCACAGATACGCAGTATTTT; cdr3_aa: CASTTRRSTDTQYF
d_call: .; j_call: TRBJ2-5; clone_size: .; v_call: TRBV7-9; cdr3_nt: TGTGCCAGCAGCCCGACTAGATCCCAAGAGACCCAGTACTTC; cdr3_aa: CASSPTRSQETQYF
d_call: .; j_call: TRBJ2-7; clone_size: .; v_call: TRBV28; cdr3_nt: TGTGCCAGCAGTTTATGGGACAAGAACTACGAGCAGTACTTC; cdr3_aa: CASSLWDKNYEQYF
d_call: .; j_call: TRBJ2-1; clone_size: .; v_call: TRBV11-2; cdr3_nt: TGTGCCAGCAGCTTGGGGGCTAGCGCCAACAATGAGCAGTTCTTC; cdr3_aa: CASSLGASANNEQFF
d_call: .; j_call: TRBJ2-3; clone_size: .; v_call: TRBV20-1; cdr3_nt: TGCAGTGCTAGGGGGACGGGCACAGATACGCAGTATTTT; cdr3_aa: CSARGTGTDTQYF
d_call: .; j_call: TRBJ1-5; clone_size: .; v_call: TRBV7-2; cdr3_nt: TGTGCCAGCAGCTTAACCCCTCTCGGTGGTGGGCCCCAGCATTTT; cdr3_aa: CASSLTPLGGGPQHF
d_call: .; j_call: TRBJ1-2; clone_size: few; v_call: TRBV28; cdr3_nt: TGTGCCAGCAGTTTGTCCCACAGGCCCTATGGCTACACCTTC; cdr3_aa: CASSLSHRPYGYTF
d_call: .; j_call: TRBJ2-1; clone_size: .; v_call: TRBV4-3; cdr3_nt: TGCGCCAGCAGCCGAGGACAGTCCTACAATGAGCAGTTCTTC; cdr3_aa: CASSRGQSYNEQFF
d_call: .; j_call: TRBJ2-6; clone_size: few; v_call: TRBV4-3; cdr3_nt: TGCGCCAGCAGCCAATATAGTGGGGCCAACGTCCTGACTTTC; cdr3_aa: CASSQYSGANVLTF
d_call: .; j_call: TRBJ1-5; clone_size: .; v_call: TRBV6-5; cdr3_nt: TGTGCCAGCAGGTCGGGGGTTAATCAGCCCCAGCATTTT; cdr3_aa: CASRSGVNQPQHF
d_call: TRBD2; j_call: TRBJ2-1; clone_size: many; v_call: TRBV5-4; cdr3_nt: TGTGCCAGCAGCTTGGGTCGGACTAGCGGGACCTCCTACAATGAGCAGTTCTTC; cdr3_aa: CASSLGRTSGTSYNEQFF
d_call: TRBD2; j_call: TRBJ2-2; clone_size: .; v_call: TRBV4-2; cdr3_nt: TGTGCCAGCCAGAGGAGCGGGACGAACACCGGGGAGCTGTTTTTT; cdr3_aa: CASQRSGTNTGELFF
d_call: .; j_call: TRBJ2-1; clone_size: few; v_call: TRBV19; cdr3_nt: TGTGCCAGTAGCGTGAGAGGGGGCGGACTAGGGGGGAATGAGCAGTTCTTC; cdr3_aa: CASSVRGGGLGGNEQFF
d_call: .; j_call: TRBJ1-2; clone_size: few; v_call: TRBV20-1; cdr3_nt: TGCAGTGGAAGGAGGGGGGCCCTCTATGGCTACACCTTC; cdr3_aa: CSGRRGALYGYTF